These T cell receptor beta chains were read from a single sample in a study of blood T cell repertoires in COVID-19. The repertoire was sequenced with immunoSEQ multiplex PCR; TCRdb's copy has only in-frame clones and lacks some. The repertoire includes roughly 280,000 clones, approximately 90% of them detected once, and about 2.2% sits in the top ten. Sample: peripheral blood. The receptors shown here come from a woman between 50 and 59 years old who had recovered from COVID-19. Each CDR3 is given with its conserved first and last residue. D genes are given only for firm matches. The size field is filled for only some rows; it gives once, few, many or a size class.

TRBJ2-5 | - | TRBV29-1 | TRBD2 | TGCAGCGTTGAGGAGGGTTTTATAGCGGGGGGACGAGAGACCCAGTACTTC | CSVEEGFIAGGRETQYF
TRBJ1-2 | - | TRBV2 | - | TGTGCCAGCATCACAACGGGGGAAATCTATGGCTACACCTTC | CASITTGEIYGYTF
TRBJ2-7 | - | TRBV9 | TRBD1 | TGTGCCAGCAGCGTAGCGGGACAGGTTGGGGCCGGAATCTACGAGCAGTACTTC | CASSVAGQVGAGIYEQYF
TRBJ2-7 | once | TRBV5-6 | TRBD1 | TGTGCCAGCAGCTTGCGGGGGACAGGGTTAAATCCCTCCTACGAGCAGTACTTC | CASSLRGTGLNPSYEQYF
TRBJ2-5 | - | TRBV5-4 | TRBD2 | TGTGCCAGCAGCCTGGGACTAGCGGGGGGACAAGAGACCCAGTACTTC | CASSLGLAGGQETQYF
TRBJ1-1 | - | TRBV6-5 | TRBD1 | TGTGCCAGCAGTCGACAGGGGGGAAGCGCTGAAGCTTTCTTT | CASSRQGGSAEAFF
TRBJ1-1 | - | TRBV10-2 | TRBD1 | TGCGCCAGCAGTGAGACGGGACAGGGGGGACGGGCTTTCTTT | CASSETGQGGRAFF
TRBJ2-2 | - | TRBV28 | - | TGTGCCAGCAGTTTACATCCACGGACACTCAACACCGGGGAGCTGTTTTTT | CASSLHPRTLNTGELFF
TRBJ1-5 | once | TRBV18 | TRBD1 | TGTGCCAGCTCACTCGGGACAGGGGATCAGCCCCAGCATTTT | CASSLGTGDQPQHF
TRBJ1-3 | - | TRBV18 | TRBD1 | TGTGCCAGCTCACCTTTGGGACAGGGGCCTGGAAACACCATATATTTT | CASSPLGQGPGNTIYF
TRBJ1-2 | - | TRBV27 | - | TGTGCCAGCACCCGTAGGGTCGGGGCTAACTATGGCTACACCTTC | CASTRRVGANYGYTF
TRBJ1-2 | - | TRBV18 | TRBD1 | TGTGCCAGCTCACCACGACGAGGGGGCGAAGAGGGCTACACCTTC | CASSPRRGGEEGYTF
TRBJ2-1 | - | TRBV27 | TRBD2 | TGTGCCAGCAGTCCTCCGGGACTAGCTTCCCGCTCCTACAATGAGCAGTTCTTC | CASSPPGLASRSYNEQFF
TRBJ1-1 | once | TRBV27 | - | TGTGCCAGCAGTTTTTTGGGGGGTTACACTGAAGCTTTCTTT | CASSFLGGYTEAFF
TRBJ1-1 | - | TRBV19 | - | TGTGCCAGTAGTCTATATCGGACTGAAGCTTTCTTT | CASSLYRTEAFF
TRBJ1-4 | - | TRBV6-5 | - | TGTGCCAGCAGTCACCTTCCAGGGGCTCTTGAAAAACTGTTTTTT | CASSHLPGALEKLFF
TRBJ2-7 | - | TRBV5-1 | - | TGCGCCAGCAGCTTGGTCGGGGGTTTCCACGAGCAGTACTTC | CASSLVGGFHEQYF
TRBJ2-7 | - | TRBV15 | - | TGTGCCACCAGCAGAGGGGGGGAAGCTGGCGAGCAGTACTTC | CATSRGGEAGEQYF